Listed here are 18 T cell receptor beta chains from one sample, sequenced in a study (dated by TCRdb to 2015 to 2017). Libraries were prepared through 5' RACE. Sequencing instrument: Illumina MiSeq. The public reads were reprocessed in TCRdb via fastp at Q25 and MiXCR, keeping in-frame beta chains. Each CDR3 protein gets just one entry, which takes the most common genes and DNA from the rows behind it. Here the sample has 60,000 to 65,000 distinct CDR3 sequences; 20% to 25% occur a single time. The ten most abundant clones make up 2.5% to 3.5% of the sample. The sample was memory CD4+ T cells sorted from a lymph node. This specimen's cell subset or site label, interpreted: memory CD4+ T cells, CD4+CD45RO+CD25-. The receptors derive from a female donor with breast cancer.

The rearrangement uses TRBV3-1 and TRBJ1-6; TRBD1 matches at 8 bases. The CDR3 is 15 amino acids. The ends lost 4 bases at V and 8 bases at J; junction bases unmatched: 7. Germline loops: CDR1 LGHDT, CDR2 YNNKEL (reference sequence). CDR3 sequence reads: CASSRRTGSDSPLHF. DNA of the CDR3: TGTGCCAGCAGCCGAAGGACAGGGAGCGATTCACCCCTCCACTTT.

The chain links TRBV20-1 to TRBJ1-5; D is uncertain. The CDR3 contains 12 residues. V was trimmed by 6 bases and J by 7 bases, leaving 13 bases between them. Germline CDR1 reads DFQATT; CDR2 reads SNEGSKA (reference sequence). This CDR3 reads CSARPGGQPQHF. Here the CDR3 DNA reads TGCAGTGCCAGGCCAGGTGGACAGCCCCAGCATTTT.

This clonotype was counted between two and nine times. The V gene is TRBV7-9, the J gene TRBJ1-3; D might be TRBD1 (6 bases). The CDR3 covers 16 residues. Trimming shortened V by 2 bases and J by 2 bases, and 13 bases separated the two germline ends. Germline V gene sequence: CDR1 SEHNR, CDR2 FQNEAQ (reference sequence). This CDR3 reads CASSLSGAGAGNTIYF. The CDR3 DNA reads TGTGCCAGCAGCTTATCAGGGGCTGGGGCTGGAAACACCATATATTTT.

As for this clonotype: A much larger clone lies a single base off, so this may be a read error. This rearrangement joins TRBV9 to TRBJ2-2, with D possibly called TRBD1 or TRBD2 (6 bases each). This CDR3 is 14 amino acids long. The germline V gene encodes CDR1 SGDLS and CDR2 YYNGEE. The CDR3 loop reads CASSVGGDTGGLFF. In DNA form, the CDR3 reads TGTGCCAGCAGCGTTGGCGGGGACACCGGGGGGCTGTTTTTT.

The chain has TRBV5-3 and TRBJ1-5; D is uncertain. TRBV5-3 is sorted into the ORF group, with uncertain function. Trimming took off 2 bases at V and 1 base at J, with 7 bases between the two ends. CDR3 length: 14 residues. Here the CDR3 reads CARSLSSSNQPQHF. The CDR3 nucleotides read TGTGCCAGAAGCTTAAGCAGCAGCAATCAGCCCCAGCATTTT.

The V and J genes are TRBV29-1 and TRBJ2-5; D uncertain. The germline gives CDR1 SQVTM, CDR2 ANQGSEA. V lost 2 bases to trimming and J lost 5 bases, with 6 bases between them. This CDR3 spans 11 amino acids. CDR3 bases: TGCAGCGTTGAAAGGCGGGAGACCCAGTACTTC. Translation gives CSVERRETQYF.

The chain joins TRBV20-1 to TRBJ1-1; D is perhaps TRBD1 (5 bases). The ends were cut back, 6 bases at V and 5 bases at J, with 19 bases in the middle. Germline CDR1 DFQATT, CDR2 SNEGSKA (reference sequence). This CDR3 is 14 amino acids long. In nucleotides, the CDR3 is TGCAGTGCCCCCTCGGGACCCCGGACGACTGAAGCTTTCTTT. Its translation is CSAPSGPRTTEAFF.

The rearrangement joins TRBV5-1 to TRBJ2-1; 14 bases align to TRBD2. This CDR3 spans 13 amino acids. Looked up from germline, CDR1 is SGHRS and CDR2 is YFSETQ. With 7 bases clipped from V and 10 bases from J, the junction kept 4 bases outside the gene matches. The CDR3 here is CASQGLAGDEQFF. In DNA form, the CDR3 reads TGCGCCAGCCAGGGACTAGCGGGAGACGAGCAGTTCTTC.

This clonotype is judged medium-sized. The rearrangement uses TRBV5-1 and TRBJ2-1; no clear D. In germline, CDR1 is SGHRS, CDR2 YFSETQ. The V end lost 0 bases, the J end lost 5 bases, and 9 bases lay between the germline ends. The CDR3 contains 14 residues. CDR3 loop: CASSLEPANNEQFF. The CDR3, as DNA: TGCGCCAGCAGCTTGGAACCGGCAAACAATGAGCAGTTCTTC.

This clonotype was detected many times. V usage is TRBV12-3 or TRBV12-4 and J usage is TRBJ1-2, with D unclear. The CDR3 consists of 13 residues. V was clipped by 6 bases and J by 7 bases, with 15 bases between them. The CDR3 nucleotides read TGTGCCAGCAGCTTTGGGCTGAGTGGTGGCTACACCTTC. This gives the protein CASSFGLSGGYTF.

This clonotype was detected only a few times. The chain links TRBV15 to TRBJ2-3, with a tentative D call TRBD2 (5 bases). Trimming took off 0 bases at V and 7 bases at J, with 8 bases between the two ends. Germline V lookup: CDR1 LNHNV, CDR2 YYDKDF (reference sequence). This CDR3 has 13 residues. CDR3 coding DNA: TGTGCCACCAGCAGAGATCGGAGGAATACGCAGTATTTT. Translating gives CATSRDRRNTQYF.

The chain is built from TRBV4-1 and TRBJ2-2; TRBD2 matches at 8 bases. With 8 bases clipped from V and 2 bases from J, the junction kept 19 bases outside the gene matches. Germline CDR1 and CDR2: MGHRA and YSYEKL. This CDR3 comprises 19 residues. CDR3 nucleotide sequence: TGCGCCAGCCTAAACATGTATGGTAGCGGGACTTATAACACCGGGGAGCTGTTTTTT. It is translated as CASLNMYGSGTYNTGELFF.

The J gene is TRBJ2-5, the V gene TRBV29-1; D gene unclear. V lost 4 bases to trimming and J lost 5 bases, with 5 bases between them. Per the germline V gene, CDR1 is SQVTM and CDR2 is ANQGSEA. The CDR3 length is 10 residues. The CDR3 is CSVAEETQYF. CDR3 coding DNA: TGCAGCGTTGCTGAGGAGACCCAGTACTTC.

CDR3 DNA: TGTGCCAGCAGCTTAGGACGGCACACTGAAGCTTTCTTT. This translates into CASSLGRHTEAFF. V usage is TRBV7-9 and J usage is TRBJ1-1; D is uncertain. V was trimmed by 1 base and J by 3 bases, leaving 6 bases between them. The CDR3 has 13 amino acids. Germline lookup yields CDR1 SEHNR and CDR2 FQNEAQ (reference sequence).

This clonotype has just a few counts. J is TRBJ1-2 and V is TRBV20-1; maybe TRBD1 (5 bases). The V end lost 1 base, the J end lost 4 bases, and 16 bases lay between the germline ends. The CDR3 spans 15 residues. CDR1 DFQATT and CDR2 SNEGSKA come from the germline V gene (reference sequence). The CDR3 reads CSARGRDPTLYGYTF. The CDR3 DNA is TGCAGTGCTAGAGGGAGGGACCCCACTCTCTATGGCTACACCTTC.

This chain links TRBV6-2 or TRBV6-3 with TRBJ2-3, with 10 bases identical to TRBD2. V dropped 10 bases and J dropped 2; count of bases not matched to a gene: 15. The germline gives CDR1 MNHEY, CDR2 SVGEGT. The CDR3 is made up of 17 amino acids. This chain's CDR3 is CANSPPWTSGFTDTQYF. The DNA of the CDR3 is TGTGCCAACAGCCCTCCCTGGACTAGCGGATTCACAGATACGCAGTATTTT.

This chain links TRBV5-1 with TRBJ2-7, with D unresolved. With 0 bases removed from V and 2 bases from J, the gap between germline ends came to 9 bases. CDR3 size: 14 residues. Per the germline V gene, CDR1 is SGHRS and CDR2 is YFSETQ. The CDR3, as DNA: TGCGCCAGCAGCTTGGCCCTACAGCCCTACGAGCAGTACTTC. This sequence encodes CASSLALQPYEQYF.

The chain recombines TRBV5-1 with TRBJ2-1; 8 bases are shared with TRBD2. With 4 bases clipped from V and 10 bases from J, the junction kept 16 bases outside the gene matches. The CDR3 loop spans 16 amino acids. Germline lookup yields CDR1 SGHRS and CDR2 YFSETQ. The CDR3 is CASSTAGTRSSGEQFF. The CDR3 DNA follows: TGCGCCAGCAGCACGGCCGGGACTAGGTCTTCGGGGGAGCAGTTCTTC. Full variable domain (remainder filled in from reference TRBV5-1 and TRBJ2-1): KAGVTQTPRYLIKTRGQQVTLSCSPISGHRSVSWYQQTPGQGLQFLFEYFSETQRNKGNFPGRFSGRQFSNSRSEMNVSTLELGDSALYLCASSTAGTRSSGEQFFGPGTRLTVL.